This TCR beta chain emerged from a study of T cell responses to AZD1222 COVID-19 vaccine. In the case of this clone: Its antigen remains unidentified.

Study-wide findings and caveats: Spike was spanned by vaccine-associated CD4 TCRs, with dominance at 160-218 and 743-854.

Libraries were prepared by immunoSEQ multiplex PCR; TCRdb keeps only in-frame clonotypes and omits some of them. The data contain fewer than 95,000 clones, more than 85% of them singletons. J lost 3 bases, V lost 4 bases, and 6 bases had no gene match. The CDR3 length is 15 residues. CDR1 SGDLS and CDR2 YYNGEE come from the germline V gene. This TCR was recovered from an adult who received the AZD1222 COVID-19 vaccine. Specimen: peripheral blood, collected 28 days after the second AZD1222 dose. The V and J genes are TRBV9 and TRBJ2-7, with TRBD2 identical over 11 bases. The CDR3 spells CASSPRLAGIYEQYF. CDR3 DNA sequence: TGTGCCAGCAGCCCCCGACTAGCGGGAATCTACGAGCAGTACTTC.